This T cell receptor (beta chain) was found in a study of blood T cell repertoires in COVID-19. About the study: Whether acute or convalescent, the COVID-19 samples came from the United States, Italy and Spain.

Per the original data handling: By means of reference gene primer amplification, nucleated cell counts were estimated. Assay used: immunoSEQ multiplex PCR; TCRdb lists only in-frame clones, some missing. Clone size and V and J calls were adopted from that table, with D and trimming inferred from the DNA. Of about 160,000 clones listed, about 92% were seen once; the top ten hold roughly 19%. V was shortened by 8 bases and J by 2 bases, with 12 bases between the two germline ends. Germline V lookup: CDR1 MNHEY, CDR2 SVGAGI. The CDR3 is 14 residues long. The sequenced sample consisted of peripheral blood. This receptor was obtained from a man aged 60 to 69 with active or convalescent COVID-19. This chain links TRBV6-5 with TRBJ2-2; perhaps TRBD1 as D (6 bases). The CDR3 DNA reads TGTGCCAGCGGAAGGGGGACCAACACCGGGGAGCTGTTTTTT. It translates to CASGRGTNTGELFF.